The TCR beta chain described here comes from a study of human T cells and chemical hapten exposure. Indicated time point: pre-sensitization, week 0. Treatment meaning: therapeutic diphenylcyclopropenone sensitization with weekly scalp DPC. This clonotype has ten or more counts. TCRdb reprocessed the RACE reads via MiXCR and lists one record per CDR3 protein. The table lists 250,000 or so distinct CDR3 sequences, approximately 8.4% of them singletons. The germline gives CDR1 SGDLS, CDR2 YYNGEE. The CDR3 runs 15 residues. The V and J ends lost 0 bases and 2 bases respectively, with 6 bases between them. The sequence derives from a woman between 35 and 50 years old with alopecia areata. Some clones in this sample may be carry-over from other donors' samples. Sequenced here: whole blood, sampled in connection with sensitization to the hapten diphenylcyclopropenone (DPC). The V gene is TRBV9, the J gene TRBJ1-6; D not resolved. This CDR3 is CASSVDGAYNSPLHF. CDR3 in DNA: TGTGCCAGCAGCGTAGATGGGGCCTATAATTCACCCCTCCACTTT.